The rows below give T cell receptor beta chains drawn from one sample of a study of graft-versus-host responses after intestinal transplantation. Using immunoSEQ multiplex PCR, the repertoire was profiled, and TCRdb retains in-frame clones only, with some absent. The sample has about 25,000 clones, 35% to 50% seen once; the top ten hold about 0.7%. The starting material was alloreactive CD4+ T cells from a mixed lymphocyte reaction culture, obtained before intestinal transplant. The receptors were gathered from a human patient who received an intestinal transplant. CDR3s include the opening cysteine and the closing phenylalanine or tryptophan. A D gene is named only where the DNA matches it firmly. A row's size may be missing; if present it is once, few, many or a size class.

abundance	j_gene	v_gene	d_gene	CDR3aa	CDR3nt
.	TRBJ2-1	TRBV19	.	CASSTRRLAMGYNEQFF	TGTGCCAGTAGCACGAGGAGGCTAGCTATGGGATACAATGAGCAGTTCTTC
.	TRBJ1-1	TRBV7-6	.	CASGPLGRTEAFF	TGTGCCAGCGGTCCCTTGGGGAGGACTGAAGCTTTCTTT
.	TRBJ2-7	TRBV12-1	.	CASSTNHPGQGPSYEQYF	TGTGCCAGCAGCACCAATCACCCGGGACAGGGGCCATCCTACGAGCAGTACTTC
medium-sized	TRBJ1-3	TRBV4-1	.	CASSQDPAESTGNTIYF	TGCGCCAGCAGCCAAGATCCAGCTGAGTCGACAGGAAACACCATATATTTT
few	TRBJ2-2	TRBV6-6	.	CASSPGGWSTGELFF	TGTGCCAGCAGTCCAGGGGGGTGGAGCACCGGGGAGCTGTTTTTT
.	TRBJ1-2	TRBV10-2	.	CASRAGGGIYGYTF	TGCGCCAGCAGGGCGGGAGGAGGAATCTATGGCTACACCTTC
.	TRBJ1-2	TRBV13	.	CASSRQENYGYTF	TGTGCCAGCAGCAGACAGGAAAACTATGGCTACACCTTC
.	TRBJ2-7	TRBV6-5	.	CASYKTASYEQYF	TGTGCCAGCTACAAGACAGCTTCCTACGAGCAGTACTTC
.	TRBJ2-3	TRBV4-1	.	CASSPRAGTDTQYF	TGCGCCAGCAGCCCCCGGGCGGGCACGGATACGCAGTATTTT
.	TRBJ2-1	TRBV19	.	CASSIGQFSYNEQFF	TGTGCCAGTAGTATAGGGCAGTTCTCCTACAATGAGCAGTTCTTC
few	TRBJ1-3	TRBV9	.	CASSPTGYMGSGNTIYF	TGTGCCAGCAGCCCCACCGGGTATATGGGCTCTGGAAACACCATATATTTT
.	TRBJ2-7	TRBV6-5	.	CASSSGREQYF	TGTGCCAGCAGTTCTGGGAGGGAGCAGTACTTC
.	TRBJ2-7	TRBV6-6	TRBD1	CASSRTGAYEQYF	TGTGCCAGCAGTCGGACAGGGGCTTACGAGCAGTACTTC
.	TRBJ1-2	TRBV11-2	TRBD1	CASSDDRGGYGYTF	TGTGCCAGCAGCGATGACAGGGGAGGGTATGGCTACACCTTC
.	TRBJ1-1	TRBV18	TRBD1	CASSTTTGGIAEAFF	TGTGCCAGCTCAACCACGACAGGGGGTATCGCTGAAGCTTTCTTT
.	TRBJ2-7	TRBV27	.	CASSSKWPSVYEQYF	TGTGCCAGCAGTTCAAAATGGCCTAGCGTCTACGAGCAGTACTTC
.	TRBJ2-5	TRBV18	.	CASSDISQGRVAQYF	TGTGCCAGCTCCGATATTTCACAGGGACGAGTGGCCCAGTACTTC
.	TRBJ1-3	TRBV29-1	TRBD1	CSVATGSGNTIYF	TGCAGCGTTGCGACAGGGTCCGGAAACACCATATATTTT
few	TRBJ2-5	TRBV5-4	.	CASSNSQGQYF	TGTGCCAGCAGTAATTCCCAGGGCCAGTACTTC
.	TRBJ2-5	TRBV11-3	TRBD1	CASSGRDRVNEETQYF	TGTGCCAGCAGCGGTCGGGACAGGGTAAATGAAGAGACCCAGTACTTC
once	TRBJ2-3	TRBV5-6	TRBD1	CASSLRTGFTDTQYF	TGTGCCAGCAGCCTAAGGACAGGGTTCACAGATACGCAGTATTTT
.	TRBJ2-5	TRBV30	.	CAWSVRAGQETQYF	TGTGCCTGGAGTGTAAGGGCAGGGCAAGAGACCCAGTACTTC
.	TRBJ2-1	TRBV7-2	TRBD2	CASSPSGTTYNEQFF	TGTGCCAGCAGCCCGTCCGGGACTACTTACAATGAGCAGTTCTTC
few	TRBJ2-7	TRBV21-1	.	CASSAKGVGSYEQYF	TGTGCCAGCAGCGCGAAGGGAGTGGGTTCCTACGAGCAGTACTTC
medium-sized	TRBJ1-1	TRBV19	.	CASSLGAMNTEAFF	TGTGCCAGTAGTCTAGGGGCAATGAACACTGAAGCTTTCTTT
.	TRBJ2-3	TRBV9	.	CASSVSGRPWDTQYF	TGTGCCAGCAGCGTATCAGGCCGACCTTGGGATACGCAGTATTTT
few	TRBJ2-7	TRBV4-2	TRBD2	CASSQDIAGGLDEQYF	TGTGCCAGCAGCCAAGATATAGCGGGGGGGCTGGACGAGCAGTACTTC